This record covers a single T cell receptor (beta chain). The CDR3 loop spans 14 amino acids. Germline V gene sequence: CDR1 SGHRS, CDR2 YFSETQ. Trimming removed 7 bases from V and 6 bases from J, with 14 bases in between. This specimen comes from a study of neoadjuvant anti-PD-1 for oral cavity cancer. About the study: Around day 43, patients without progression received a fourth nivolumab dose before surgery.

The time point here: after neoadjuvant nivolumab, at surgical resection. The method was immunoSEQ multiplex PCR; TCRdb's version includes in-frame clones alone and lacks a portion of them. The table lists roughly 36,000 clones, roughly 35% of them singletons. This clonotype originated in a person aged 35 to 85 with oral cavity squamous cell carcinoma. Specimen: tumor tissue, collected after nivolumab (anti-PD-1) treatment. The chain carries TRBV5-1 and TRBJ1-6; maybe TRBD1 (5 bases). The CDR3 reads CASGIGTVNSPLHF. As DNA, the CDR3 is TGCGCCAGCGGAATCGGGACGGTTAATTCACCCCTCCACTTT.